The 14 T cell receptor beta chains below were found in one sample sequenced in a study of cytomegalovirus exposure and HLA in healthy donors. The PCR had 60 Vbeta and 13 Jbeta primers. The repertoire was sequenced with immunoSEQ multiplex PCR; TCRdb's copy has only in-frame clones and lacks some. Of tens of thousands of clones listed, 75% to 80% are singletons. Sequencing used PBMCs. Every receptor here comes from a female donor in good health and CMV-seronegative.

This clone occurred once. The J gene is TRBJ1-6, the V gene TRBV30; 10 positions agree with TRBD1. The germline V gene has CDR1 GTSNPN and CDR2 SVGIG (reference sequence). The CDR3 runs to 15 residues. The trim removed 2 bases at V and 9 bases at J, leaving 7 bases unmatched. CDR3 nucleotides: TGTGCCTGGAGTCCCCGGACAGGGGGTATTTCACCCCTCCACTTT. Protein: CAWSPRTGGISPLHF.

The chain has TRBV4-3 and TRBJ2-7, with 12 bases matching TRBD2. The CDR3 sequence is 15 residues long. Germline V gene lookup returns CDR1 LGHNA and CDR2 YSLEER. V lost 1 base and J lost 4; bases outside the gene matches: 2. This chain's CDR3 is CASSQGLAGGYEQYF. The DNA for the CDR3 is TGCGCCAGCAGCCAAGGCCTAGCGGGGGGGTACGAGCAGTACTTC.

This clone came up a few times. The CDR3 sequence is CASRTNGGYEQYF. In nucleotides, the CDR3 is TGCGCCAGCAGGACCAACGGGGGCTACGAGCAGTACTTC. The gene calls are TRBV5-1 and TRBJ2-7; D is perhaps TRBD2 (6 bases). The germline V gene encodes CDR1 SGHRS and CDR2 YFSETQ. Trimming shortened V by 5 bases and J by 3 bases, and 12 bases separated the two germline ends. The CDR3 totals 13 residues.

The chain links TRBV5-4 to TRBJ2-1; 14 nucleotides align to TRBD2. The CDR3 is 16 residues long. The germline V gene has CDR1 SGHNT and CDR2 YYREEE (reference sequence). V lost 4 bases to trimming and J lost 7 bases; unmatched junction nucleotides: 7. This chain's CDR3 is CASSRGTSGSLNEQFF. The CDR3 DNA sequence: TGTGCCAGCAGCAGAGGGACTAGCGGGAGTCTTAATGAGCAGTTCTTC.

The rearrangement links TRBV28 to TRBJ1-4; maybe TRBD1 (5 bases). This CDR3 spans 15 amino acids. Germline assignment: CDR1 MDHEN and CDR2 SYDVKM. V was shortened by 2 bases and J by 8 bases, with 15 bases between the two germline ends. The CDR3 DNA reads TGTGCCAGCAGTTTAAGCGGGCAGGGAGGCGAAAAACTGTTTTTT. It specifies CASSLSGQGGEKLFF.

The chain carries TRBV7-8 and TRBJ1-5, with D possibly being TRBD1 (5 bases). From germline, CDR1 is SGHVS and CDR2 FQNEAQ. Between the trimmed V and J ends, which lost 1 base and 7 bases, there was a span of 20 bases. The CDR3 consists of 17 residues. The CDR3 region is CASSLESGGQGGQPQHF. The CDR3 DNA reads TGTGCCAGCAGCTTAGAATCGGGAGGCCAGGGAGGCCAGCCCCAGCATTTT.

This chain uses TRBV7-3 with TRBJ2-5; the match to TRBD2 covers 8 bases. Looked up from germline, CDR1 is SGHTA and CDR2 is FQGTGA. Trimming cost V 1 base and J 2 bases; bases outside gene matches: 3. The CDR3 runs to 15 residues. The CDR3 region has the DNA TGTGCCAGCAGCTTAAGGGGACTAGAACAAGAGACCCAGTACTTC. It yields the protein CASSLRGLEQETQYF.

The gene calls are TRBV7-2 and TRBJ2-5; TRBD2 agrees at 7 bases. With V trimmed by 4 bases and J by 1 base, 3 bases remained unmatched. This CDR3 contains 14 residues. CDR1 SGHTA and CDR2 FQGNSA come from the germline V gene. CDR3 in DNA: TGTGCCAGCAGCTCGAGCGGGGTCCAAGAGACCCAGTACTTC. It yields the protein CASSSSGVQETQYF.

J is TRBJ2-7 and V is TRBV25-1; 10 bases agree with TRBD2. Unmatched junction bases numbered 5, after V lost 5 bases and J lost 4 bases. The CDR3 is 14 residues long. Germline CDR1 reads MGHDK; CDR2 reads SYGVNS. The CDR3 reads CASSPSGGRYEQYF. Here the CDR3 DNA reads TGTGCCAGCAGTCCTAGCGGGGGTAGGTACGAGCAGTACTTC.

The V and J genes are TRBV6-4 and TRBJ1-1; D not certain. The CDR3 has 13 residues. The V end lost 4 bases, the J end lost 0 bases, and 6 bases lay between the germline ends. The germline V gene has CDR1 MRHNA and CDR2 SNTAGT. In DNA, the CDR3 is TGTGCCAGCAGTGGCTACGTGAACACTGAAGCTTTCTTT. Its protein is CASSGYVNTEAFF.

The chain recombines TRBV19 with TRBJ1-1; 8 nucleotides agree with TRBD1. The germline V gene encodes CDR1 LNHDA and CDR2 SQIVND (reference sequence). V lost 5 bases, J lost 3 bases, and 8 bases stayed unmatched. The length of the CDR3 is 15 residues. In DNA form, the CDR3 reads TGTGCCAGTAGTCCTCGACAGGGGTTGGACACTGAAGCTTTCTTT. Amino acid sequence: CASSPRQGLDTEAFF.

This chain joins TRBV4-1 and TRBJ2-3; 9 bases are shared with TRBD2. V lost 0 bases to trimming and J lost 1 base; unmatched junction nucleotides: 5. The germline gives CDR1 MGHRA, CDR2 YSYEKL. The CDR3 is 17 amino acids. CDR3 in amino acids: CASSQDAGGTRTDTQYF. In nucleotides, the CDR3 is TGCGCCAGCAGCCAAGATGCGGGGGGGACCCGCACAGATACGCAGTATTTT.

The V call is TRBV11-2, the J call TRBJ1-4; the D is unclear. The V end was cut by 5 bases, the J end by 4 bases, with 11 bases between. CDR3 size: 14 residues. CDR1 and CDR2 from the germline V gene are SGHAT and FQNNGV. Written as DNA, the CDR3 is TGTGCCAGCAGCGCCGGAGGCGGTAATGAAAAACTGTTTTTT. Translation: CASSAGGGNEKLFF.

The CDR3 bases are TGTGCCAGCAGCACGGCCCTTAGGAGCTCCTACGAGCAGTACTTC. It yields the protein CASSTALRSSYEQYF. The V gene is TRBV11-2, the J gene TRBJ2-7, with unresolved D. Per germline, CDR1 SGHAT and CDR2 FQNNGV. The CDR3 has 15 amino acids. Trimming shortened V by 5 bases and J by 0 bases, and 14 bases separated the two germline ends.